This T cell receptor (beta chain) was captured in a study of cytotoxic CD8 clonotypes in ibrutinib-treated CLL. V was shortened by 8 bases and J by 9 bases, with 14 bases between the two germline ends. This CDR3 has 12 amino acids. Germline CDR1 and CDR2: SNHLY and FYNNEI. This table comes from immunoSEQ multiplex PCR, and its TCRdb copy is limited to in-frame clones, with some not included. The sample contains 65,000 to 85,000 clones, approximately 90% of which appear only once. The starting material was PBMCs, obtained after 12 months of ibrutinib treatment. The clonotype was recovered from a human donor with chronic lymphocytic leukemia. The V call is TRBV2, the J call TRBJ2-1; the D gene is possibly TRBD1 (6 bases). This CDR3 reads CASYRVGGEQFF. As DNA, the CDR3 is TGTGCCAGCTACAGGGTTGGGGGTGAGCAGTTCTTC.